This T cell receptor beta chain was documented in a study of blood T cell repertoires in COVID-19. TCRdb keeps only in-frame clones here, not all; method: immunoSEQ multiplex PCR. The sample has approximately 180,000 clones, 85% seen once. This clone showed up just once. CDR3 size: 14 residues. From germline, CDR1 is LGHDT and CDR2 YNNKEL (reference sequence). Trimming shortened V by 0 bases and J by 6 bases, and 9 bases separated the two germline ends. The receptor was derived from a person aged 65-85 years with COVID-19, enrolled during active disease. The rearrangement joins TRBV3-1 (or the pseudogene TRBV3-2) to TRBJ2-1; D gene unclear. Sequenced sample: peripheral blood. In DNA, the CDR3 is TGTGCCAGCAGCCAAGATGGAGCCTCCAATGAGCAGTTCTTC. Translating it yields CASSQDGASNEQFF.